The sequence of this TCR beta chain was determined in a study of T cell responses to AZD1222 COVID-19 vaccine. Study observations and caveats: Recipients of AZD1222 seropositive at baseline numbered only 5 to 7. Reportedly, nearly half the spike-specific TCRs target unmutated variant regions. Most donors were white British and more were female, and clonal diversity was possibly underestimated.

Of note for this clone: Its matching antigen is unknown.

Profiled with immunoSEQ multiplex PCR; TCRdb holds only in-frame clones, not every one. The sample has more than 100,000 clones, less than 90% seen once. Germline V gene data show CDR1 as MNHEY and CDR2 as SVGAGI. Trimming pared 5 bases from V and 9 bases from J, leaving 14 bases between. CDR3 length: 13 amino acids. The V call is TRBV6-5, the J call TRBJ1-5; D is ambiguous. This TCR was sampled from an adult in good health. Sequenced material: peripheral blood, taken on day 0 of AZD1222 vaccination. CDR3 residues: CASSTESLGPQHF. As DNA, the CDR3 is TGTGCCAGCAGTACAGAATCTCTGGGGCCCCAGCATTTT.